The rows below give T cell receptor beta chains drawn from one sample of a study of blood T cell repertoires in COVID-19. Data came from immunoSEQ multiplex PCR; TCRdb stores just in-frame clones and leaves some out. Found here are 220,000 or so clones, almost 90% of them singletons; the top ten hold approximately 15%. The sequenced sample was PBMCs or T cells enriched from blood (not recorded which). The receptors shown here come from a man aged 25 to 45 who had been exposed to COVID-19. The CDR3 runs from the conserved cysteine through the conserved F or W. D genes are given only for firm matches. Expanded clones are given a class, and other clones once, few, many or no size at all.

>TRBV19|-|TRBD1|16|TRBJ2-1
CASSETGTGGYNEQFF
TGTGCCAGTAGTGAGACCGGGACAGGGGGATACAATGAGCAGTTCTTC
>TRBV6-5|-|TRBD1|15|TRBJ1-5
CASSPDRGSNQPQHF
TGTGCCAGCAGCCCCGACAGGGGTAGCAATCAGCCCCAGCATTTT
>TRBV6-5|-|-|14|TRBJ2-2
CASSYSTNTGELFF
TGTGCCAGCAGTTACTCCACGAACACCGGGGAGCTGTTTTTT
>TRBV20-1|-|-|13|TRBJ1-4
CSASLYREEKLFF
TGCAGTGCTAGTCTTTACAGGGAGGAAAAACTGTTTTTT
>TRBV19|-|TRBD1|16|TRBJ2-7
CASSIGADRVIYEQYF
TGTGCCAGTAGTATAGGCGCGGACAGGGTGATCTACGAGCAGTACTTC
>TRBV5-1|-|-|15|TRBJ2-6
CASRPSLSGANVLTF
TGCGCCAGCAGACCCTCACTCTCTGGGGCCAACGTCCTGACTTTC
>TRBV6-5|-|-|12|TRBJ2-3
CASLQGKDTQYF
TGTGCCAGTTTGCAGGGAAAAGATACGCAGTATTTT
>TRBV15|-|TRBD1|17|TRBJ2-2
CATSTRPGQGNTGELFF
TGTGCCACCAGCACTAGACCGGGACAGGGGAACACCGGGGAGCTGTTTTTT
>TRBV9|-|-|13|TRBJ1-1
CASSVASGSEAFF
TGTGCCAGCAGCGTGGCGTCGGGATCTGAAGCTTTCTTT
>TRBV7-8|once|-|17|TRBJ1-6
CASSRGWGRSYNSPLHF
TGTGCCAGCAGCCGAGGATGGGGGCGGTCCTATAATTCACCCCTCCACTTT
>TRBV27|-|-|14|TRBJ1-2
CASLRRGDPTGYTF
TGTGCCAGCCTAAGGCGGGGGGACCCGACGGGCTACACCTTC
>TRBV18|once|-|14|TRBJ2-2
CASSPDNRAGELFF
TGTGCCAGCTCACCAGATAACAGGGCCGGGGAGCTGTTTTTT
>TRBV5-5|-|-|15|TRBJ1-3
CASSLDSQTGNTIYF
TGTGCCAGCAGCTTGGACAGCCAAACTGGAAACACCATATATTTT
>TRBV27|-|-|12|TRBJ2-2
CASSLRSGELFF
TGTGCCAGCAGTTTACGGTCCGGGGAGCTGTTTTTT
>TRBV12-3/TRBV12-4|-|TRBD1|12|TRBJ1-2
CASSLVEGASTF
TGTGCCAGCAGTTTGGTCGAGGGGGCCAGCACCTTC
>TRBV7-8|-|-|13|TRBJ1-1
CASSVSLNTEAFF
TGTGCCAGCAGTGTATCCCTGAACACTGAAGCTTTCTTT
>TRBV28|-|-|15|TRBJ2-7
CASSLRTSLPYEQYF
TGTGCCAGCAGCCTTCGGACAAGTTTACCCTACGAGCAGTACTTC
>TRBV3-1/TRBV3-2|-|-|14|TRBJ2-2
CASSHLLGTGELFF
TGTGCCAGCAGCCACTTACTAGGGACCGGGGAGCTGTTTTTT
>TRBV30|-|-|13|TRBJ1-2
CAWSVGGYSGYTF
TGTGCCTGGAGTGTAGGAGGGTACAGTGGCTACACCTTC
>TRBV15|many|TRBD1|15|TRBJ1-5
CATSRGTGDNQPQHF
TGTGCCACCAGCAGAGGCACAGGGGACAATCAGCCCCAGCATTTT
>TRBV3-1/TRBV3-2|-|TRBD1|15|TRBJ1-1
CASSQEGGGTTEAFF
TGTGCCAGCAGCCAAGAAGGAGGGGGCACAACTGAAGCTTTCTTT
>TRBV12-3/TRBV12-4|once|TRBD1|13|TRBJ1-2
CASSLGQGNGYTF
TGTGCCAGCAGTTTAGGACAGGGGAATGGCTACACCTTC
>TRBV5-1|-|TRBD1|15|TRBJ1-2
CASSYRQGLGYGYTF
TGCGCCAGCAGCTATAGACAGGGATTGGGCTATGGCTACACCTTC
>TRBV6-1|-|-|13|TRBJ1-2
CASSETDNYGYTF
TGTGCCAGCAGTGAGACAGACAACTATGGCTACACCTTC
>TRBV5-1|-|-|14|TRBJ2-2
CASSLVGGAGELFF
TGCGCCAGCAGCTTGGTAGGGGGTGCCGGGGAGCTGTTTTTT
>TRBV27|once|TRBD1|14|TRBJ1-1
CASSLGTGLTEAFF
TGTGCCAGCAGTTTAGGGACAGGTTTGACTGAAGCTTTCTTT
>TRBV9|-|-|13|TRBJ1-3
CASTRGLGNTIYF
TGTGCCAGCACGAGAGGGTTGGGAAACACCATATATTTT
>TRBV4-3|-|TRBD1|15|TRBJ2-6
CASSQDYRDRVLLTF
TGCGCCAGCAGCCAAGACTACCGGGACAGGGTTCTTCTGACTTTC
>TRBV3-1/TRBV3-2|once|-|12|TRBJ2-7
CASSQLEEEQYF
TGTGCCAGCAGCCAACTAGAGGAGGAGCAGTACTTC
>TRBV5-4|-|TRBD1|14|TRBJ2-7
CASSAGTGGWEQYF
TGTGCCAGCAGCGCCGGGACAGGGGGCTGGGAGCAGTACTTC
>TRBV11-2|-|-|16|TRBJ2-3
CASSTYRISSTDTQYF
TGTGCCAGCAGCACCTACCGCATCTCTAGCACAGATACGCAGTATTTT
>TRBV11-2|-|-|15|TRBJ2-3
CASSHRVIGADTQYF
TGTGCCAGCAGTCATCGAGTAATCGGAGCAGATACGCAGTATTTT
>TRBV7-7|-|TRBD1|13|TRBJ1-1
CASSLTGDTEAFF
TGTGCCAGCAGCCTTACAGGGGACACTGAAGCTTTCTTT
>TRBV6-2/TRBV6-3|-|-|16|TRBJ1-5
CASSYYSFPQNQPQHF
TGTGCCAGCAGTTATTACAGCTTCCCACAAAATCAGCCCCAGCATTTT
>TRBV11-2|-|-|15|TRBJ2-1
CASSLFLGGLNEQFF
TGTGCCAGCAGCTTGTTTCTCGGGGGGCTGAATGAGCAGTTCTTC
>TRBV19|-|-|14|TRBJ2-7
CASSEPGELYEQYF
TGTGCCAGTAGTGAACCGGGGGAGCTCTACGAGCAGTACTTC
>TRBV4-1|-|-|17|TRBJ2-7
CASSQDSGSFASLEQYF
TGCGCCAGCAGCCAAGATTCGGGGAGCTTTGCTTCTCTCGAGCAGTACTTC
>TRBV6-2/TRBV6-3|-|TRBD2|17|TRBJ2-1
CASSSIRGVAGVDEQFF
TGTGCCAGCAGTTCTATCCGCGGGGTAGCGGGGGTAGATGAGCAGTTCTTC
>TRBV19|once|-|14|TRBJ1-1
CASNIDGGPFEAFF
TGTGCCAGTAATATAGACGGAGGACCCTTTGAAGCTTTCTTT
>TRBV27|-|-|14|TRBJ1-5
CASSLQGPGQPQHF
TGTGCCAGCAGTCTACAGGGTCCAGGTCAGCCCCAGCATTTT
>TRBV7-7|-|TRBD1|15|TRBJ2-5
CASSRDRGPEETQYF
TGTGCCAGCAGCAGGGACAGGGGTCCGGAGGAGACCCAGTACTTC
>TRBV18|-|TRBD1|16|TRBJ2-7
CASSAGGEGMSYEQYF
TGTGCCAGCTCAGCAGGGGGCGAAGGGATGTCCTACGAGCAGTACTTC
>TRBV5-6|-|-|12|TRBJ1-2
CASSLGGYGYTF
TGTGCCAGCAGTCTCGGGGGATATGGCTACACCTTC
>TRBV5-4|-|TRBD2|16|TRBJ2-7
CASSRGGSSDSYEQYF
TGTGCCAGCAGCCGGGGGGGGTCCTCAGACAGCTACGAGCAGTACTTC
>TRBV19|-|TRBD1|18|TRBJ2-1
CASSVWFQGTGAVGEQFF
TGTGCCAGTAGTGTGTGGTTCCAGGGGACAGGGGCGGTCGGTGAGCAGTTCTTC
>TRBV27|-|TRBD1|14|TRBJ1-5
CASSLQGANQPQHF
TGTGCCAGCAGTTTACAGGGGGCTAATCAGCCCCAGCATTTT
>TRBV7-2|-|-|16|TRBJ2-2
CASSPPPGGGGGELFF
TGTGCCAGCAGTCCCCCCCCCGGCGGGGGCGGGGGGGAGCTGTTTTTT
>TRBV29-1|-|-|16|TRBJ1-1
CSVERSSTRLNTEAFF
TGCAGCGTTGAACGGTCGAGTACCCGGTTGAACACTGAAGCTTTCTTT
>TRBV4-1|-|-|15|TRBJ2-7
CASSQVGLSSYEQYF
TGCGCCAGCAGCCAAGTTGGTCTAAGCTCCTACGAGCAGTACTTC
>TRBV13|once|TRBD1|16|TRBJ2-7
CASSSIMGQAYYEQYF
TGTGCCAGCAGCTCTATTATGGGACAGGCCTACTACGAGCAGTACTTC
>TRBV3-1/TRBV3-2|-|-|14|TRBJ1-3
CASSQARAGNTIYF
TGTGCCAGCAGCCAAGCCAGGGCAGGAAACACCATATATTTT
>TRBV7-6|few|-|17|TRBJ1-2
CASSLSPPAGTNYGYTF
TGTGCCAGCAGCTTATCCCCGCCCGCAGGGACTAACTATGGCTACACCTTC
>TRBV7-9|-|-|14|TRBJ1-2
CASSLAQVSYGYTF
TGTGCCAGCAGCTTAGCACAGGTCTCATATGGCTACACCTTC
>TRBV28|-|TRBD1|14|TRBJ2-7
CASSLHGTGNEQYF
TGTGCCAGCAGTTTACACGGGACAGGGAACGAGCAGTACTTC
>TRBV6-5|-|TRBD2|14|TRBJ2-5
CASSEGLALETQYF
TGTGCCAGCAGCGAGGGACTAGCGTTGGAGACCCAGTACTTC